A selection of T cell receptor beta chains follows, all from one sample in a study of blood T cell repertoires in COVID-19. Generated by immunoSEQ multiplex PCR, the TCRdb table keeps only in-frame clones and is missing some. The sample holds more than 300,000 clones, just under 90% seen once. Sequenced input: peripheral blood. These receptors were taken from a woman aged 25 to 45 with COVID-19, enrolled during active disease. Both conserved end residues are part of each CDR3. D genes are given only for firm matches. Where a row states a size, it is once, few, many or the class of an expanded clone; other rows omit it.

DNA: TGTGCCAGCAGCCTATTCCGGAGGCCGGGGTACGAGCAGTACTTC
CDR3: CASSLFRRPGYEQYF
size: NA
V: TRBV6-5
J: TRBJ2-7
D: NA

DNA: TGTGCCAGCAGCTTAGTAGAGGCAGAAGGCTACACCTTC
CDR3: CASSLVEAEGYTF
size: NA
V: TRBV7-9
J: TRBJ1-2
D: NA

DNA: TGTGCCAGCAGCGGGCACATTAATCAGCCCCAGCATTTT
CDR3: CASSGHINQPQHF
size: NA
V: TRBV7-2
J: TRBJ1-5
D: NA

DNA: TGCAGCGTTGCGGAGAGCCTTGTCCGCTACACCTTC
CDR3: CSVAESLVRYTF
size: NA
V: TRBV29-1
J: TRBJ1-2
D: NA

DNA: TGTGCCAGCACCCAACAGGGGAGCGGCTATGGCTACACCTTC
CDR3: CASTQQGSGYGYTF
size: NA
V: TRBV2
J: TRBJ1-2
D: TRBD1

DNA: TGTGCCAGCAGTCCAGGGTTTTCCACTGAAGCTTTCTTT
CDR3: CASSPGFSTEAFF
size: NA
V: TRBV6-5
J: TRBJ1-1
D: NA

DNA: TGTGCCAGCAGCCCCGCCGGAGCGGGGGGGCAGACCGGGGAGCTGTTTTTT
CDR3: CASSPAGAGGQTGELFF
size: NA
V: TRBV3-1/TRBV3-2
J: TRBJ2-2
D: TRBD2

DNA: TGTGCCAGCAGCCAAGCAGTCAGCTACAATGAGCAGTTCTTC
CDR3: CASSQAVSYNEQFF
size: NA
V: TRBV4-2
J: TRBJ2-1
D: NA

DNA: TGTGCCAGCAGCCAAGCAAGGGAGGGTTGGGACACTGAAGCTTTCTTT
CDR3: CASSQAREGWDTEAFF
size: NA
V: TRBV4-2
J: TRBJ1-1
D: NA

DNA: TGTGCCAGTAGTACACAAACGGGGGTCGGGGAAGCTTTCTTT
CDR3: CASSTQTGVGEAFF
size: NA
V: TRBV19
J: TRBJ1-1
D: NA

DNA: TGTGCCAGCAGCGTAGTTAGCGGGGGTGTCAATGAGCAGTTCTTC
CDR3: CASSVVSGGVNEQFF
size: NA
V: TRBV9
J: TRBJ2-1
D: TRBD2

DNA: TGTGCCAGCAGCTTCGCACCTAGCGGGACAGATACGCAGTATTTT
CDR3: CASSFAPSGTDTQYF
size: once
V: TRBV5-5
J: TRBJ2-3
D: TRBD2

DNA: TGTGCCAGCAGCGTAGGGGGGCTAGGCAACACTGAAGCTTTCTTT
CDR3: CASSVGGLGNTEAFF
size: NA
V: TRBV9
J: TRBJ1-1
D: NA

DNA: TGTGCCAGCAGTGAATCGGCCAGGGGCGGGCAGCCCCAGCATTTT
CDR3: CASSESARGGQPQHF
size: NA
V: TRBV2
J: TRBJ1-5
D: NA

DNA: TGTGCCGCTGGCGGGATCTCTGGAAACACCATATATTTT
CDR3: CAAGGISGNTIYF
size: few
V: TRBV19
J: TRBJ1-3
D: NA

DNA: TGTGCCAGCAGGCCTCTTCGTACGGGGGGGCCTCTAGCCAAAAACATTCAGTACTTC
CDR3: CASRPLRTGGPLAKNIQYF
size: NA
V: TRBV28
J: TRBJ2-4
D: TRBD2

DNA: TGTGCCAGCAGTATAGGACAGGGGGTAGCGGAAAAACTGTTTTTT
CDR3: CASSIGQGVAEKLFF
size: NA
V: TRBV2
J: TRBJ1-4
D: TRBD1

DNA: TGCGCCAGCAGCTTGGTCACAACCAATGAGCAGTTCTTC
CDR3: CASSLVTTNEQFF
size: NA
V: TRBV5-1
J: TRBJ2-1
D: NA

DNA: TGTGCCAGCAGTCCCTCGGGACTAGCGGGGGGGCTTGGCACCGGGGAGCTGTTTTTT
CDR3: CASSPSGLAGGLGTGELFF
size: NA
V: TRBV2
J: TRBJ2-2
D: TRBD2

DNA: TGTGCCAGCAATGGACAGGGACGGGCTGAAGCTTTCTTT
CDR3: CASNGQGRAEAFF
size: NA
V: TRBV2
J: TRBJ1-1
D: TRBD1

DNA: TGTGCCAGCATGCGGTGGATTGGGTCTGGAGGCTACACCTTC
CDR3: CASMRWIGSGGYTF
size: NA
V: TRBV6-5
J: TRBJ1-2
D: NA

DNA: TGTGCCAGCAGCTTGGCTTGGGGGGATCAGCCCCAGCATTTT
CDR3: CASSLAWGDQPQHF
size: NA
V: TRBV5-5
J: TRBJ1-5
D: NA

DNA: TGTGCCAGCAGTCGACAGGGTCAAGAGACCCAGTACTTC
CDR3: CASSRQGQETQYF
size: once
V: TRBV27
J: TRBJ2-5
D: TRBD1

DNA: TGTGCCAGTAGTACCAGGACAGGGGGTTATGAAAAACTGTTTTTT
CDR3: CASSTRTGGYEKLFF
size: NA
V: TRBV19
J: TRBJ1-4
D: TRBD1

DNA: TGTGCCAGCAGCCCCGAGCTGATCCTTGCTGAAGCTTTCTTT
CDR3: CASSPELILAEAFF
size: once
V: TRBV7-9
J: TRBJ1-1
D: NA

DNA: TGTGCCAGTAGTATAGTGGGGGAGACAGGGTACAATGAGCAGTTCTTC
CDR3: CASSIVGETGYNEQFF
size: NA
V: TRBV19
J: TRBJ2-1
D: TRBD1

DNA: TGCGCCAGCAGCTTGGAAGGGACAGTCACAGATACGCAGTATTTT
CDR3: CASSLEGTVTDTQYF
size: NA
V: TRBV5-1
J: TRBJ2-3
D: TRBD1

DNA: TGCGCCAGCAGCTCCGGAGCTAACTATGGCTACACCTTC
CDR3: CASSSGANYGYTF
size: once
V: TRBV5-1
J: TRBJ1-2
D: NA

DNA: TGTGCCAGCACCCAATTTCCGGCAGGGCGGAATTCACCCCTCCACTTT
CDR3: CASTQFPAGRNSPLHF
size: few
V: TRBV5-8
J: TRBJ1-6
D: NA

DNA: TGTGCCAGCAGAACCGGGACAGGGAACACCGGGGAGCTGTTTTTT
CDR3: CASRTGTGNTGELFF
size: few
V: TRBV7-3
J: TRBJ2-2
D: TRBD1

DNA: TGTGCCAGCAGACCTTTGGGGGCAAAACCATTCACAGATACGCAGTATTTT
CDR3: CASRPLGAKPFTDTQYF
size: NA
V: TRBV11-2
J: TRBJ2-3
D: NA

DNA: TGTGCCAGCAGCCAAGAGAGTGGGGCAGTTACCTACGAGCAGTACTTC
CDR3: CASSQESGAVTYEQYF
size: NA
V: TRBV4-2
J: TRBJ2-7
D: NA

DNA: TGTGCCAGCAGTTTAGGAGGACCCCGGCAGTTCTTC
CDR3: CASSLGGPRQFF
size: NA
V: TRBV27
J: TRBJ2-1
D: NA

DNA: TGTGCCAGCAGTGAAAACCCCCGGGGGAGCGGCTACACCTTC
CDR3: CASSENPRGSGYTF
size: NA
V: TRBV6-1
J: TRBJ1-2
D: NA

DNA: TGTGCCAGCAGCGCAGACAGGGGAGAGACCCAGTACTTC
CDR3: CASSADRGETQYF
size: few
V: TRBV7-3
J: TRBJ2-5
D: TRBD1

DNA: TGTGCCAGCAGTTCTGCGGGACAGGGTGACTATGGCTACACCTTC
CDR3: CASSSAGQGDYGYTF
size: NA
V: TRBV28
J: TRBJ1-2
D: TRBD1

DNA: TGTGCCAGCAGCTTAGCTCGGGGGTTAGACTATGGCTACACCTTC
CDR3: CASSLARGLDYGYTF
size: NA
V: TRBV7-8
J: TRBJ1-2
D: NA

DNA: TGTGCCACTCCTTGTGGGGACAGGGACCGACCCTATTCACCCCTCCACTTT
CDR3: CATPCGDRDRPYSPLHF
size: NA
V: TRBV19
J: TRBJ1-6
D: TRBD1

DNA: TGTGCCATCAGTGAGTCAGGGGCTTTAGCCAAAAACATTCAGTACTTC
CDR3: CAISESGALAKNIQYF
size: once
V: TRBV10-3
J: TRBJ2-4
D: NA

DNA: TGTGCCAGCAGTCCCGAGACAGGGGAGAATCAGCCCCAGCATTTT
CDR3: CASSPETGENQPQHF
size: NA
V: TRBV6-2/TRBV6-3
J: TRBJ1-5
D: TRBD1

DNA: TGCGCCAGCAGCCAAAGGCGACCTTTACAGGGGTCTCACACTGAAGCTTTCTTT
CDR3: CASSQRRPLQGSHTEAFF
size: NA
V: TRBV4-1
J: TRBJ1-1
D: TRBD1

DNA: TGTGCCAGCAGCCAACCGGGGTATGTAGTCGACGAGCAGTACTTC
CDR3: CASSQPGYVVDEQYF
size: NA
V: TRBV14
J: TRBJ2-7
D: NA

DNA: TGTGCCAGCAGCTTAGCGTTCAGGGGTGGTAGCGGGGGCCCACAAGAGACCCAGTACTTC
CDR3: CASSLAFRGGSGGPQETQYF
size: NA
V: TRBV7-6
J: TRBJ2-5
D: TRBD2